A single sample gave rise to the 15 T cell receptor beta chains below, sequenced in a study of cytotoxic CD8 clonotypes in ibrutinib-treated CLL. Assay used: immunoSEQ multiplex PCR; TCRdb lists only in-frame clones, some missing. The data hold some 140,000 clones, with 91% observed a single time. The sample was PBMCs, taken after 12 months of ibrutinib treatment. All receptors derive from a human donor with chronic lymphocytic leukemia.

The rearrangement joins TRBV27 to TRBJ2-7, with 7 bases aligning to TRBD2. Germline CDR1 reads MNHEY; CDR2 reads SMNVEV (reference sequence). V lost 3 bases, J lost 4 bases, and 6 bases stayed unmatched. This CDR3 has 14 residues. CDR3 residues: CASSFRRETYEQYF. For the CDR3, the DNA is TGTGCCAGCAGTTTTAGGCGGGAGACGTACGAGCAGTACTTC.

The chain recombines TRBV2 with TRBJ1-1; a weak D match, TRBD1 (5 bases). Trimming took 2 bases from V and 4 from J, leaving 20 bases between them. The CDR3 is 17 residues long. Germline CDR1 SNHLY, CDR2 FYNNEI. CDR3 sequence: CASSERRRGRQGTEAFF. CDR3 DNA: TGTGCCAGCAGTGAAAGAAGACGGGGACGGCAAGGCACTGAAGCTTTCTTT.

J is TRBJ2-2 and V is TRBV2, with D perhaps TRBD1 (6 bases). The CDR3 has 15 residues. The germline gives CDR1 SNHLY, CDR2 FYNNEI. V was shortened by 7 bases and J by 0 bases, with 12 bases between the two germline ends. The CDR3 sequence is CASNRPGANTGELFF. CDR3 nucleotides: TGTGCCAGCAACCGTCCAGGGGCGAACACCGGGGAGCTGTTTTTT.

This clone showed up just once. The V call is TRBV19, the J call TRBJ2-2; 10 bases agree with TRBD2. Germline lookup yields CDR1 LNHDA and CDR2 SQIVND (reference sequence). V trimming: 4 bases; J trimming: 7 bases; junction bases outside the gene matches: 6. This CDR3 is built from 15 residues. CDR3 bases: TGTGCCAGTAGTACAGATCGACTAGCGGGCGGGGAGCTGTTTTTT. It translates to CASSTDRLAGGELFF.

V and J are TRBV11-2 and TRBJ2-1; tentative D call: TRBD2 (5 bases). This CDR3 is built from 16 residues. Germline V gene sequence: CDR1 SGHAT, CDR2 FQNNGV. The germline V and J ends were trimmed by 1 base and 6 bases, with 16 bases remaining between them. The CDR3 reads CASSLVIGVPPNEQFF. CDR3 DNA sequence: TGTGCCAGCAGCTTAGTCATCGGGGTACCCCCCAATGAGCAGTTCTTC.

The chain is built from TRBV11-2 and TRBJ1-5; D perhaps matches TRBD1 (6 bases). V was trimmed by 5 bases and J by 7 bases, leaving 24 bases between them. The germline V gene has CDR1 SGHAT and CDR2 FQNNGV. The CDR3 has 17 amino acids. CDR3 amino acids: CASSPERVARGGQPQHF. CDR3 in DNA: TGTGCCAGCAGCCCCGAGAGGGTAGCCAGGGGAGGCCAGCCCCAGCATTTT.

The chain is built from TRBV10-3 and TRBJ1-1, with 11 bases fitting TRBD1. V lost 4 bases and J lost 0; bases outside the gene matches: 10. Germline-derived CDR1 and CDR2 are ENHRY and SYGVKD. The CDR3 has 18 amino acids. The CDR3 region has the DNA TGTGCCATCAGTGGGGCCATCTGGACAGGGGGCATGAACACTGAAGCTTTCTTT. It specifies CAISGAIWTGGMNTEAFF.

The genes are TRBV7-8 and TRBJ1-2; tentative D call: TRBD1 (5 bases). Trimming removed 5 bases at V and 3 bases at J, with 10 bases between. This CDR3 has 13 amino acids. CDR1 and CDR2 from the germline V gene are SGHVS and FQNEAQ. CDR3 region: CASSVDRDYGYTF. DNA of the CDR3: TGTGCCAGCAGCGTCGACAGAGACTATGGCTACACCTTC.

This chain connects TRBV29-1 to TRBJ1-1; 9 positions agree with TRBD1. Germline CDR1 SQVTM, CDR2 ANQGSEA. The CDR3 has 14 residues. V was pared by 4 bases and J by 6 bases, with 9 bases of the junction left unmatched. Here the CDR3 reads CSVGVLGQGAEAFF. CDR3 coding DNA: TGCAGCGTTGGAGTTTTGGGACAGGGCGCTGAAGCTTTCTTT.

The chain uses TRBV7-2 and TRBJ1-2, with 10 bases aligning to TRBD1. The CDR3 contains 14 residues. V lost 4 bases to trimming and J lost 8 bases; unmatched junction nucleotides: 7. The germline CDR1 and CDR2 sequences are SGHTA and FQGNSA. The CDR3 spells CASSWGTGEYGYTF. The CDR3 nucleotides read TGTGCCAGCAGCTGGGGGACAGGGGAGTACGGCTACACCTTC.

The chain recombines TRBV27 with TRBJ2-7; 10 positions agree with TRBD1. Unmatched junction bases numbered 1, after V lost 2 bases and J lost 6 bases. The CDR3 runs 13 residues. Looked up from germline, CDR1 is MNHEY and CDR2 is SMNVEV (reference sequence). CDR3 residues: CASSLGDRGEQYF. CDR3 nucleotides: TGTGCCAGCAGTTTAGGGGACAGGGGCGAGCAGTACTTC.

The rearrangement joins TRBV28 to TRBJ2-5; D perhaps matches TRBD1 (5 bases). V was trimmed by 3 bases and J by 2 bases, leaving 13 bases between them. Germline V gene lookup returns CDR1 MDHEN and CDR2 SYDVKM. This CDR3 region has 15 residues. This CDR3 reads CASSFIRGSQETQYF. In nucleotides, the CDR3 is TGTGCCAGCAGTTTCATTAGGGGATCTCAAGAGACCCAGTACTTC.

The V gene is TRBV18, the J gene TRBJ2-1; 13 bases are shared with TRBD2. Germline lookup yields CDR1 KGHSH and CDR2 LQKENI. The ends lost 4 bases at V and 5 bases at J; junction bases unmatched: 2. The CDR3 runs 15 residues. This chain's CDR3 is CASSLGLAGDNEQFF. The CDR3 nucleotides are TGTGCCAGCTCACTCGGACTAGCGGGAGACAATGAGCAGTTCTTC.

This chain links TRBV19 with TRBJ1-5; the match to TRBD1 covers 8 bases. CDR1 and CDR2 from the germline V gene are LNHDA and SQIVND (reference sequence). J lost 0 bases, V lost 9 bases, and 13 bases had no gene match. There are 17 residues in the CDR3. This CDR3 reads CASDRLGQEYSNQPQHF. CDR3 bases: TGTGCCAGCGATCGATTGGGACAGGAATATAGCAATCAGCCCCAGCATTTT.

The rearrangement uses TRBV4-2 and TRBJ1-2, with TRBD1 identical over 7 bases. With V trimmed by 0 bases and J by 8 bases, 21 bases remained unmatched. Looked up from germline, CDR1 is LGHNA and CDR2 is YNFKEQ. The CDR3 is 19 residues long. The chain's CDR3 is CASSQDLSAGTEPVRGYTF. The CDR3 DNA follows: TGTGCCAGCAGCCAAGATCTATCTGCCGGGACAGAGCCGGTTAGGGGCTACACCTTC.